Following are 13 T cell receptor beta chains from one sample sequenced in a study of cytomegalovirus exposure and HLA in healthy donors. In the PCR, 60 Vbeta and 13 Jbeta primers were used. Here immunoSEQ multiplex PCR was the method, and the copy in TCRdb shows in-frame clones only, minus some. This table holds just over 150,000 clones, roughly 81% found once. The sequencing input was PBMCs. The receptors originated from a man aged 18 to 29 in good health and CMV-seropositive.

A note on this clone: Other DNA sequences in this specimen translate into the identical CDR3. This CDR3 is CSATPGDTQYF. The CDR3 nucleotides read TGCAGTGCCACCCCCGGGGATACGCAGTATTTT. The chain recombines TRBV20-1 with TRBJ2-3; D unresolved. The CDR3 runs to 11 residues. CDR1 is DFQATT and CDR2 is SNEGSKA in the germline V gene (reference sequence). V was clipped by 6 bases and J by 6 bases, with 10 bases between them.

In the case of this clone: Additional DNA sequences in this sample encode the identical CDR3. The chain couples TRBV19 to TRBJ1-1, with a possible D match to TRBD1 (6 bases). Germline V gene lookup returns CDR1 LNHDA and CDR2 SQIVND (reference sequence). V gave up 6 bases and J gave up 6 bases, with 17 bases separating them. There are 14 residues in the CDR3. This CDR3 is CASSIQGPGAEAFF. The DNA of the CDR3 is TGTGCCAGTAGCATACAGGGTCCGGGCGCTGAAGCTTTCTTT.

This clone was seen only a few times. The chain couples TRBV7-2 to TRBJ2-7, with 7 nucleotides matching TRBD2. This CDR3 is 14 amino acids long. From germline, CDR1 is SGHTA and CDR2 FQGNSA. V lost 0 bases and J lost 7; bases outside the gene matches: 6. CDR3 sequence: CASSLAGGRREQYF. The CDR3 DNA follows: TGTGCCAGCAGCTTAGCGGGGGGGAGAAGGGAGCAGTACTTC. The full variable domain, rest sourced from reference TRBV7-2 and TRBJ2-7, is GAGVSQSPSNKVTEKGKDVELRCDPISGHTALYWYRQSLGQGLEFLIYFQGNSAPDKSGLPSDRFSAERTGGSVSTLTIQRTQQEDSAVYLCASSLAGGRREQYFGPGTRLTVT.

The CDR3 sequence: CAWTAPGGSRFGYTF. The CDR3 DNA sequence: TGTGCCTGGACAGCCCCGGGCGGGAGCCGTTTTGGCTACACCTTC. V usage is TRBV30 and J usage is TRBJ1-2; D gene uncertain. The CDR3 length is 15 residues. Germline CDR1 reads GTSNPN; CDR2 reads SVGIG (reference sequence). V lost 4 bases and J 7 bases, leaving 22 bases between the germline ends. The variable domain in full, completed from reference TRBV30 and TRBJ1-2, reads SQTIHQWPATLVQPVGSPLSLECTVEGTSNPNLYWYRQAAGRGLQLLFYSVGIGQISSEVPQNLSASRPQDRQFILSSKKLLLSDSGFYLCAWTAPGGSRFGYTFGSGTRLTVV.

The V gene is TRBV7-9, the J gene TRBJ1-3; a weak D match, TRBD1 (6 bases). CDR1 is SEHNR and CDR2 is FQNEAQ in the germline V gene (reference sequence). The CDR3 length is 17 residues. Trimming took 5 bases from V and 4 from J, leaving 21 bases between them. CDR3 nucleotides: TGTGCCAGCAGCAACTCCCGACAGGCATCTAAAGGAAACACCATATATTTT. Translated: CASSNSRQASKGNTIYF.

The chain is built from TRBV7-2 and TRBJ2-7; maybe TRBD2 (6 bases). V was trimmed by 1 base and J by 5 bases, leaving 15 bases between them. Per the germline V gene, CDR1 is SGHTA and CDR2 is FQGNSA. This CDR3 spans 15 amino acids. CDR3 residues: CASSLETAREDEQYF. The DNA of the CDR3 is TGTGCCAGCAGCTTAGAAACGGCCAGGGAGGACGAGCAGTACTTC.

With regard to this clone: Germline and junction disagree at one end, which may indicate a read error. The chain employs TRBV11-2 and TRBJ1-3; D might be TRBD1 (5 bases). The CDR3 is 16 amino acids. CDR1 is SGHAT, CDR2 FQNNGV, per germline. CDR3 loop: CASSEQARVSGNSIYF. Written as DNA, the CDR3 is TGTGCCAGCAGCGAGCAAGCCAGGGTTTCTGGAAACAGCATATATTTT.

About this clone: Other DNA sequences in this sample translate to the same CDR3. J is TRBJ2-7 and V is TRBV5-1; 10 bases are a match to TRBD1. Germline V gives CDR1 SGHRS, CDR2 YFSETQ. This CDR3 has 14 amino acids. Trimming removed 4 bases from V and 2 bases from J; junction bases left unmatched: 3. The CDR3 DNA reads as TGCGCCAGCAGCCCGGGGACAGGGGCCTACGAGCAGTACTTC. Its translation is CASSPGTGAYEQYF. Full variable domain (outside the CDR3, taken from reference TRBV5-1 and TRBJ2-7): KAGVTQTPRYLIKTRGQQVTLSCSPISGHRSVSWYQQTPGQGLQFLFEYFSETQRNKGNFPGRFSGRQFSNSRSEMNVSTLELGDSALYLCASSPGTGAYEQYFGPGTRLTVT.

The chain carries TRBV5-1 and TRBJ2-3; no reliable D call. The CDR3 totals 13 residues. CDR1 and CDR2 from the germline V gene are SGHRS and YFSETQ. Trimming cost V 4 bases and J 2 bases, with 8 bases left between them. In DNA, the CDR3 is TGCGCCAGCAGCCAGTTCCCCACAGATACGCAGTATTTT. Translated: CASSQFPTDTQYF.

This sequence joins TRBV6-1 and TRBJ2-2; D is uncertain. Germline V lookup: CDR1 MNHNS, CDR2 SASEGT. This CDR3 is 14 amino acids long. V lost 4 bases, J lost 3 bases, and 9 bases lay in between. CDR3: CASSGARDTGELFF. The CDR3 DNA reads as TGTGCCAGCAGTGGTGCCCGGGACACCGGGGAGCTGTTTTTT.

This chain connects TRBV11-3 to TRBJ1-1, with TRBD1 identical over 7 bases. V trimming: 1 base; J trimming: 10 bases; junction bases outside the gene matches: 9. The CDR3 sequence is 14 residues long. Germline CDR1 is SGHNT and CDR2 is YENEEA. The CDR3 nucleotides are TGTGCCAGCAGCTTAGTCCCCCCGCGACAGGGAGCTTTCTTT. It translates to CASSLVPPRQGAFF.

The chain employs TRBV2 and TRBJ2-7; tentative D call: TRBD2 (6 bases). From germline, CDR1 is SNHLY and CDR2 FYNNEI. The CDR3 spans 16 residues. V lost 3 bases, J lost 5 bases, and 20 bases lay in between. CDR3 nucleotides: TGTGCCAGCAGTGAGAGCCGCAGGGAGGCTTACCACGAGCAGTACTTC. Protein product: CASSESRREAYHEQYF.

The CDR3: CASSLSGDTGELFF. The CDR3, as DNA: TGCGCCAGCAGCTTGTCAGGGGACACCGGGGAGCTGTTTTTT. The chain is built from TRBV5-1 and TRBJ2-2; D is possibly TRBD1 (6 bases). The CDR3 covers 14 residues. In germline, CDR1 is SGHRS, CDR2 YFSETQ. The ends were cut back, 1 base at V and 3 bases at J, with 7 bases in the middle.